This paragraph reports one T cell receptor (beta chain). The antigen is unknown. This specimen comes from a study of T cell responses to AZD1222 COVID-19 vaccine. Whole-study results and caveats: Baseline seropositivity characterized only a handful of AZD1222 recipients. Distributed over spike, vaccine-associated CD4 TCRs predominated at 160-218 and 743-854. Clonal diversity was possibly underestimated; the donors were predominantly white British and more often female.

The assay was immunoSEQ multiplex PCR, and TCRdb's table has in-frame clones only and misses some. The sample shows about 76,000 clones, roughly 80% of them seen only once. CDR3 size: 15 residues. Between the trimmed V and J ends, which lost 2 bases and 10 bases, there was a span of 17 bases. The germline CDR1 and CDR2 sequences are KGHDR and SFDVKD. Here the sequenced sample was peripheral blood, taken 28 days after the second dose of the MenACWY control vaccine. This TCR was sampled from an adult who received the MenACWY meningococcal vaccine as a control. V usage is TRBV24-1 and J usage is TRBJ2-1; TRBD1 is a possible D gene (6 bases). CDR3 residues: CATSDSQGFLSEQFF. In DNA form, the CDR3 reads TGTGCCACCAGTGATTCACAGGGTTTTCTAAGCGAGCAGTTCTTC.